This T cell receptor (beta chain) comes out of a study of blood T cell repertoires in COVID-19. As for the study in general: Sites in the United States, Italy and Spain provided acute and convalescent COVID-19 samples. T cells, B-cell-depleted T cells, or PBMCs provided the cDNA or gDNA that served as material.

Per the authors' pipeline: Reference gene primer amplification gave estimated nucleated cell counts. The assay was immunoSEQ multiplex PCR, and TCRdb's table has in-frame clones only and misses some. V and J calls and clone size are given by that table; D and trimming were obtained from the DNA. The sample carries some 99,000 clones, nearly 85% recorded once. The CDR3 spans 20 residues. Germline CDR1 and CDR2: LNHDA and SQIVND (reference sequence). V was clipped by 7 bases and J by 0 bases, with 28 bases between them. The sequenced sample was peripheral blood. The receptor's source is a woman aged 45-59 years with acute or convalescent COVID-19. This chain joins TRBV19 and TRBJ2-4, with D possibly matching TRBD2 (6 bases). CDR3 coding DNA: TGTGCCAGTAATCCCAGTGGATCCCGGACGGGGGATCTAGCCAAAAACATTCAGTACTTC. This gives the protein CASNPSGSRTGDLAKNIQYF.